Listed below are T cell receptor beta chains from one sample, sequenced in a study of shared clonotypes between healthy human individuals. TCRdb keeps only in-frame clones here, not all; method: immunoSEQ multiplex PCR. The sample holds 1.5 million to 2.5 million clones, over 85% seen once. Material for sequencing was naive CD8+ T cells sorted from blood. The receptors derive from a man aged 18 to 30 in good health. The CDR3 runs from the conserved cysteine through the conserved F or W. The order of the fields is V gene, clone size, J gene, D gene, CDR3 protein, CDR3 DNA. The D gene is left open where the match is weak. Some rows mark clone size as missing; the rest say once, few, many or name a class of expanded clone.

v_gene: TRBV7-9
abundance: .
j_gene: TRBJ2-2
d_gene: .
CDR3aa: CASSSPRPGELFF
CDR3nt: TGTGCCAGCAGCTCGCCCCGACCCGGGGAGCTGTTTTTT

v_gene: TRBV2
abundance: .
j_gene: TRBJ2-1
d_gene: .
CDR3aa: CASSDMGEYYNEQFF
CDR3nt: TGTGCCAGCAGCGACATGGGGGAGTATTACAATGAGCAGTTCTTC

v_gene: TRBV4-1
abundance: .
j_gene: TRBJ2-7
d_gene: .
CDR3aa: CASSQGEGPNYEQYF
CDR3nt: TGCGCCAGCAGCCAGGGTGAGGGGCCGAACTACGAGCAGTACTTC

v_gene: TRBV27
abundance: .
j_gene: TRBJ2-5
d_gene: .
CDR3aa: CASSLLGSQETQYF
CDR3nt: TGTGCCAGCAGTTTACTAGGGTCTCAAGAGACCCAGTACTTC

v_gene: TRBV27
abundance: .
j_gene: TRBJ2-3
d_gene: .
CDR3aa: CASSLLLRTDTQYF
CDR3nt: TGTGCCAGCAGTTTACTCCTACGCACAGATACGCAGTATTTT

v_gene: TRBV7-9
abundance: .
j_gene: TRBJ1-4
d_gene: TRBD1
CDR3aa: CAAGGAGEKLFF
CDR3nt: TGTGCCGCAGGGGGCGCGGGTGAAAAACTGTTTTTT

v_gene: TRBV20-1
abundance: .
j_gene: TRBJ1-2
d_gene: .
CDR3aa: CSAPGYTF
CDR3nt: TGCAGTGCCCCCGGCTACACCTTC

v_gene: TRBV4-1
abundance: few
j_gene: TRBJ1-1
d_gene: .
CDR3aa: CASSQTGGPNTEAFF
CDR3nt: TGCGCCAGCAGCCAAACCGGGGGGCCGAACACTGAAGCTTTCTTT

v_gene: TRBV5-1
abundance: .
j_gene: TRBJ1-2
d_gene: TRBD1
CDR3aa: CATAGTGVEGYTF
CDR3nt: TGCGCCACCGCCGGGACAGGGGTGGAGGGCTACACCTTC

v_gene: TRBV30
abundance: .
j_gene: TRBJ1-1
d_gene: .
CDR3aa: CAWSHGEGVGTEAFF
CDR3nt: TGTGCCTGGTCCCACGGTGAGGGGGTTGGCACTGAAGCTTTCTTT

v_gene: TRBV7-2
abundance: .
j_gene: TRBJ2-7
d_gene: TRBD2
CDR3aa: CASSEGLAGDYEQYF
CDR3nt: TGTGCCAGCAGCGAAGGACTAGCGGGAGACTACGAGCAGTACTTC

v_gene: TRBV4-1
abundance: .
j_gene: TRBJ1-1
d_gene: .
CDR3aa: CASSQNRDTEAFF
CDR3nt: TGCGCCAGCAGCCAAAACAGGGACACTGAAGCTTTCTTT

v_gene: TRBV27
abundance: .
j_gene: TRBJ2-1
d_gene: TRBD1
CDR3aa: CASSIRTGNNEQFF
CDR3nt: TGTGCCAGCAGTATAAGGACAGGGAACAATGAGCAGTTCTTC

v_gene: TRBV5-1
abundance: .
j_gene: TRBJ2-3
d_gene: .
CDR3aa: CASGPSPGSTDTQYF
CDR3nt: TGCGCCAGCGGGCCCTCCCCGGGAAGCACAGATACGCAGTATTTT

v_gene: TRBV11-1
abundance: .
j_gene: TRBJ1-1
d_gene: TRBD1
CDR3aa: CASSRSGQGPEAFF
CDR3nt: TGTGCCAGCAGCCGAAGCGGACAGGGCCCTGAAGCTTTCTTT

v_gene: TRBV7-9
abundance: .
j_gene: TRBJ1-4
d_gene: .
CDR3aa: CASSLGGEAKLFF
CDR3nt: TGTGCCAGCAGCTTAGGGGGGGAGGCCAAACTGTTTTTT

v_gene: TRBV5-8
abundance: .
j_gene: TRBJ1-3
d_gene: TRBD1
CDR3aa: CASSLDSQGASGNTIYF
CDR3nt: TGTGCCAGCAGCTTGGATTCCCAGGGGGCCTCTGGAAACACCATATATTTT

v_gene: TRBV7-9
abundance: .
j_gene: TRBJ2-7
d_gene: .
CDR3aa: CASSASSYEQYF
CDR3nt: TGTGCCAGCAGCGCTAGCTCCTACGAGCAGTACTTC

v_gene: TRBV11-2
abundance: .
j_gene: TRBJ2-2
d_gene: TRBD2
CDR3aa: CASSASAGGTGELFF
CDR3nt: TGTGCCAGCAGCGCCTCCGCGGGGGGCACCGGGGAGCTGTTTTTT

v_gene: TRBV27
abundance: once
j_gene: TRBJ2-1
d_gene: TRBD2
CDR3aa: CASTPGLAGGQSYNEQFF
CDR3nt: TGTGCCAGCACACCGGGACTAGCGGGAGGGCAGTCCTACAATGAGCAGTTCTTC

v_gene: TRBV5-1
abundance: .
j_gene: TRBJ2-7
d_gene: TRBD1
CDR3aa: CASSFRTGPYEQYF
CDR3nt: TGCGCCAGCAGCTTCCGGACAGGACCCTACGAGCAGTACTTC

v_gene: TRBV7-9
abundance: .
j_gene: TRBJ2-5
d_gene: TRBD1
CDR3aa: CASSFLDRGQETQYF
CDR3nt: TGTGCCAGCAGCTTCTTGGACAGGGGACAAGAGACCCAGTACTTC

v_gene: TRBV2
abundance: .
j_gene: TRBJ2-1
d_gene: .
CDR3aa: CASSRLVGYNEQFF
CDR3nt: TGTGCCAGCAGTAGACTGGTGGGCTACAATGAGCAGTTCTTC

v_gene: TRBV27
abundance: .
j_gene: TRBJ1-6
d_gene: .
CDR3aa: CASSLQGVNSPLHF
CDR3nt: TGTGCCAGCAGTTTACAGGGAGTTAATTCACCCCTCCACTTT

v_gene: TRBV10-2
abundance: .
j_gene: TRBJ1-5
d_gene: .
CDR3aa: CASSDRGYDQPQHF
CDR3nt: TGCGCCAGCAGTGATCGAGGTTATGATCAGCCCCAGCATTTT

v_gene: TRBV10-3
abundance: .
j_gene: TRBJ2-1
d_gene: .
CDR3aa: CAISESTGSSYNEQFF
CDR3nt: TGTGCCATCAGTGAGTCGACGGGTAGCTCCTACAATGAGCAGTTCTTC

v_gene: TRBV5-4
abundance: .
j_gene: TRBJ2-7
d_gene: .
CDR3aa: CASSLAPMGHNYEQYF
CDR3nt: TGTGCCAGCAGCTTGGCACCGATGGGACACAACTACGAGCAGTACTTC

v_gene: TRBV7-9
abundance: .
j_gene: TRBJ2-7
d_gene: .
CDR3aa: CASSFSFGQIQEQYF
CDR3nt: TGTGCCAGCAGCTTTTCCTTTGGACAGATTCAAGAGCAGTACTTC

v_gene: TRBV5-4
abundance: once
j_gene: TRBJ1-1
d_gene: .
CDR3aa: CASSLAPSVREDTEAFF
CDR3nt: TGTGCCAGCAGCTTGGCACCCTCAGTAAGGGAGGACACTGAAGCTTTCTTT

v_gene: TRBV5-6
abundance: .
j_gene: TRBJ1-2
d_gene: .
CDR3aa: CASSLLPEQGSNYGYTF
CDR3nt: TGTGCCAGCAGCTTGCTGCCGGAACAGGGCTCTAACTATGGCTACACCTTC

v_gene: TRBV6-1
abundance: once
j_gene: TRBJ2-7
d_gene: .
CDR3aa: CASSDPSYEQYF
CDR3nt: TGTGCCAGCAGTGATCCTTCCTACGAGCAGTACTTC

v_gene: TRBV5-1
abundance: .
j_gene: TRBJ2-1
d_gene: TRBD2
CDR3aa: CASSPGLAGNSYNEQFF
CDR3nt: TGCGCCAGCAGTCCGGGACTAGCGGGGAACTCCTACAATGAGCAGTTCTTC

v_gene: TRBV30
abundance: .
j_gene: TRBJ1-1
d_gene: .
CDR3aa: CAWSGAGRLNTEAFF
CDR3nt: TGTGCCTGGAGTGGGGCGGGCAGACTGAACACTGAAGCTTTCTTT

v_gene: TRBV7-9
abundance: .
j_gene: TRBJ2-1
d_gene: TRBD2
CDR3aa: CASRQTSGHHNEQFF
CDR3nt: TGTGCCAGCAGACAGACTAGCGGGCACCACAATGAGCAGTTCTTC

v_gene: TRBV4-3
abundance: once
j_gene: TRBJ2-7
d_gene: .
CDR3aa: CASSQDSLGRDVSYEQYF
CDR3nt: TGCGCCAGCAGCCAAGATTCTCTGGGGCGAGATGTTTCCTACGAGCAGTACTTC

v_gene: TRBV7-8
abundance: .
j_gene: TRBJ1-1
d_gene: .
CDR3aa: CASSSGHTEAFF
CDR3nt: TGTGCCAGCAGCTCCGGCCACACTGAAGCTTTCTTT

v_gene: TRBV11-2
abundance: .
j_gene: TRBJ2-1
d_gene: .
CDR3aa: CASSLVLGQGNNEQFF
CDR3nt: TGTGCCAGCAGCTTAGTACTTGGGCAGGGGAACAATGAGCAGTTCTTC

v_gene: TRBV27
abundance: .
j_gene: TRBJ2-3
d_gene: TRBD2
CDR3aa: CASSLSTSGLTDTQYF
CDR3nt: TGTGCCAGCAGTTTATCGACTAGCGGTTTAACAGATACGCAGTATTTT

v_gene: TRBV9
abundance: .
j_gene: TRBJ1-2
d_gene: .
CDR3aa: CASSSGEGRGYGYTF
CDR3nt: TGTGCCAGCAGCTCAGGGGAGGGGCGGGGGTATGGCTACACCTTC

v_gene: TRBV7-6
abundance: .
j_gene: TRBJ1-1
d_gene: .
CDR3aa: CASSLGTLGNTEAFF
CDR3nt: TGTGCCAGCAGCCTCGGGACTCTAGGTAACACTGAAGCTTTCTTT

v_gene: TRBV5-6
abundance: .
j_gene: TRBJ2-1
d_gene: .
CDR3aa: CASSLEGNEQFF
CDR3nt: TGTGCCAGCAGCTTGGAAGGCAATGAGCAGTTCTTC

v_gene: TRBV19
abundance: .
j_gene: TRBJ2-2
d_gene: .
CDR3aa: CASSEGTDDTGELFF
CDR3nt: TGTGCCAGTAGTGAAGGGACGGACGACACCGGGGAGCTGTTTTTT

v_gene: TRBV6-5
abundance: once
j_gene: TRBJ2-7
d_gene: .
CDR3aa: CASSYSLNYEQYF
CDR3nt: TGTGCCAGCAGTTACTCCCTCAATTACGAGCAGTACTTC

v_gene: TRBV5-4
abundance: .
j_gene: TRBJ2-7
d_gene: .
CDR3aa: CASSLDVSEGGEQYF
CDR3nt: TGTGCCAGCAGCTTGGACGTTAGTGAGGGCGGAGAGCAGTACTTC

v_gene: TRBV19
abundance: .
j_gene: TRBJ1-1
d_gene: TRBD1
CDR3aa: CASTPVEGTGHTEAFF
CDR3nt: TGTGCCAGTACCCCAGTCGAGGGGACAGGGCACACTGAAGCTTTCTTT